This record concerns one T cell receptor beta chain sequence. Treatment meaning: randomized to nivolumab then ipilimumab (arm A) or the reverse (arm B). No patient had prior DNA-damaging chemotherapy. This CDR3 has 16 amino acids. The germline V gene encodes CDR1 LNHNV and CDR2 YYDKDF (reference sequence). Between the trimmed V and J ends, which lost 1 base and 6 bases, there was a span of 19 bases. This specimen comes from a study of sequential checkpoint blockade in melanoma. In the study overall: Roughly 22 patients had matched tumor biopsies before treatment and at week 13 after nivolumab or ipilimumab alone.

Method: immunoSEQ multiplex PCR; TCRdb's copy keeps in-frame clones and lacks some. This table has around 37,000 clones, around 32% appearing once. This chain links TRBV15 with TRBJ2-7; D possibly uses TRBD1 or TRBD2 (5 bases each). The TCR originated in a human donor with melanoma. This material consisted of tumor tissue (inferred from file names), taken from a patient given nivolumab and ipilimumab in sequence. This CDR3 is CATSRGHGTSRGEQYF. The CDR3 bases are TGTGCCACCAGCAGAGGACACGGGACCTCCCGGGGCGAGCAGTACTTC.